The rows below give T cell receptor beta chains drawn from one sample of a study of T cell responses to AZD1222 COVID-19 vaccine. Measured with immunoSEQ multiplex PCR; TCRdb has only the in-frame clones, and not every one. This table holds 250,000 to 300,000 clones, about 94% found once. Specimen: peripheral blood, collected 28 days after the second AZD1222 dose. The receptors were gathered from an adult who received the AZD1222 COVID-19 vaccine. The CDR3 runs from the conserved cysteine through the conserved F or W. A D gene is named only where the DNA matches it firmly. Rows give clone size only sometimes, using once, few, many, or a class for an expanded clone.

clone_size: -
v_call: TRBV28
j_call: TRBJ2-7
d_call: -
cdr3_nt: TGTGCCAGCAGTCAGGTCCGGGAGCAGTACTTC
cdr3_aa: CASSQVREQYF

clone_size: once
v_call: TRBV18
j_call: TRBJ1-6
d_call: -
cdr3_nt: TGTGCCAGCTCACCGGGGGGAAGTTCACCCCTCCACTTT
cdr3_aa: CASSPGGSSPLHF

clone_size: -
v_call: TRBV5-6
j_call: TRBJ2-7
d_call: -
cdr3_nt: TGTGCCAGCAGCTTAAGATCCTACGAGCAGTACTTC
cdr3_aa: CASSLRSYEQYF

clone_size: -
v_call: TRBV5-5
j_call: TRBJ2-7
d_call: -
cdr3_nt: TGTGCCACCAACAGGGATCTAGCTAGCGAGCAGTACTTC
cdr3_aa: CATNRDLASEQYF

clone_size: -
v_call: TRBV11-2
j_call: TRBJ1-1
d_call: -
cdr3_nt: TGTGCCAGCAGCTTAGGATGGGGAACTGAAGCTTTCTTT
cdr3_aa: CASSLGWGTEAFF

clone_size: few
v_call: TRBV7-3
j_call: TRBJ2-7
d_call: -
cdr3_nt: TGTGCCAGCAGCCCCCGGGGGGCCCCCCCAACCCCCGAGCAGTACTTC
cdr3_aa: CASSPRGAPPTPEQYF

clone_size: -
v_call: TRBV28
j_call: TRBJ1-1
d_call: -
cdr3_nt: TGTGCCAGCAGCGGAACCTACACTGAAGCTTTCTTT
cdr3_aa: CASSGTYTEAFF

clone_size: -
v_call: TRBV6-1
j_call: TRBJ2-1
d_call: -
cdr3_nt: TGTGCCAGCAGTGAGTCGCCAGGGGCATACAATGAGCAGTTCTTC
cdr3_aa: CASSESPGAYNEQFF

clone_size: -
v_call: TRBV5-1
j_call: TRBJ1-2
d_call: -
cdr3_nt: TGCGCCAGCAGCTCCGGGCCTACAGGCTATGGCTACACCTTC
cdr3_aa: CASSSGPTGYGYTF

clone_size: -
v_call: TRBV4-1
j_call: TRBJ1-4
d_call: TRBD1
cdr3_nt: TGCGCCAGCAGCCAAGGTGGGACAGCAACTAATGAAAAACTGTTTTTT
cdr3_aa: CASSQGGTATNEKLFF

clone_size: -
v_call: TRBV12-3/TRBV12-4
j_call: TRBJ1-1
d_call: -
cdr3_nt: TGTGCCAGCAGGCCTCCGGTCAACACTGAAGCTTTCTTT
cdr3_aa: CASRPPVNTEAFF

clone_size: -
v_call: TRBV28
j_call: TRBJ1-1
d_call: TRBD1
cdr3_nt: TGTGCCACACAGGGGGCGCCGGGATCGAACACTGAAGCTTTCTTT
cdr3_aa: CATQGAPGSNTEAFF

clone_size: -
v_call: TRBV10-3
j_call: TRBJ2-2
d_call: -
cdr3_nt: TGTGCCATCAGTGAATTGGGGGAGGCCACCGGGGAGCTGTTTTTT
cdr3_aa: CAISELGEATGELFF

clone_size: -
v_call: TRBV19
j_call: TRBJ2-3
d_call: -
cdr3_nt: TGTGCCAGTAGTATAGAAGGGGGCGCGGGGTGGACAGATACGCAGTATTTT
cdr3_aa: CASSIEGGAGWTDTQYF

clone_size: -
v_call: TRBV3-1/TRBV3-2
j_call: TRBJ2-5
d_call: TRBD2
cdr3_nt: TGTGCCAGCACTAGGACTAGCGGGAGGCGAGTATCCCAGTACTTC
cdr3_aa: CASTRTSGRRVSQYF

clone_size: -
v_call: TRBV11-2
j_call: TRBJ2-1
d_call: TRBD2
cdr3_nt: TGTGCCAGCAGCCAGATCCTAGCGGGCCGTTACAATGAGCAGTTCTTC
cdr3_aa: CASSQILAGRYNEQFF

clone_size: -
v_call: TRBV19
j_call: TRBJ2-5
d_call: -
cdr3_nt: TGTGCCAGTAGTAGGGGGACTGAAAGGGGGCAGACCCAGTACTTC
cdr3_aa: CASSRGTERGQTQYF

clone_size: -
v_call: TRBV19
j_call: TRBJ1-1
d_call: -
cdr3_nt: TGTGCCAGTAGTAGGCAAGAGAACACTGAAGCTTTCTTT
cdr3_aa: CASSRQENTEAFF

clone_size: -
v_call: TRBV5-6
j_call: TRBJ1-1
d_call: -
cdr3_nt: TGTGCCAGCAGCTTGTGGTACAGGACCCTGAACACTGAAGCTTTCTTT
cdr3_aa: CASSLWYRTLNTEAFF

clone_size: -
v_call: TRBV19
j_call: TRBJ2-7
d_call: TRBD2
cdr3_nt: TGTGCCAGTAGTATACCGGGGGGAACCTACGAGCAGTACTTC
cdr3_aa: CASSIPGGTYEQYF